These T cell receptor beta chains were read from a single sample in a study of T-cell reconstitution after alpha-beta-depleted transplantation in children. TCRdb fed the PCR reads into MiXCR, producing one record per CDR3 protein. The sample includes hundreds of thousands of distinct CDR3 sequences, about 21% seen only once; the top ten take roughly 14%. The specimen was PBMCs, mostly from graft donor cells, collected 360 days after TCRalphabeta/CD19-depleted stem cell transplant. The receptors were sampled from a boy younger than two who had a stem cell transplant for acute myeloid leukemia, so the T cells may come from the graft donor. Both conserved end residues are part of each CDR3. Fields, in order: J gene, D gene, clone size, V gene, CDR3 DNA, CDR3 protein. The D gene is left open where the match is weak. Only part of the rows carry a size: once, few, many, or a class if the clone is expanded.

j_call: TRBJ2-2; d_call: NA; clone_size: many; v_call: TRBV12-3/TRBV12-4; cdr3_nt: TGTGCCAGCAGGGCCGGGGAGCTGTTTTTT; cdr3_aa: CASRAGELFF
j_call: TRBJ2-2; d_call: NA; clone_size: many; v_call: TRBV12-3/TRBV12-4; cdr3_nt: TGTGCCAGCAGTTTGCGGGGTCTTAACGGGGAGCTGTTTTTT; cdr3_aa: CASSLRGLNGELFF
j_call: TRBJ2-4; d_call: NA; clone_size: NA; v_call: TRBV20-1; cdr3_nt: TGCAGTGCTAGAGAGCTCGACAAAAACATTCAGTACTTC; cdr3_aa: CSARELDKNIQYF
j_call: TRBJ2-7; d_call: TRBD1; clone_size: NA; v_call: TRBV6-6; cdr3_nt: TGTGCCAGCACCCAGGACAGGGGCGAGCAGTACTTC; cdr3_aa: CASTQDRGEQYF
j_call: TRBJ1-2; d_call: NA; clone_size: few; v_call: TRBV29-1; cdr3_nt: TGCAGCGTTGAGGGGGATTGGAACTATGGCTACACCTTC; cdr3_aa: CSVEGDWNYGYTF
j_call: TRBJ2-7; d_call: NA; clone_size: many; v_call: TRBV29-1; cdr3_nt: TGCAGCGCGCACGGTCAACCACCGGGGGAGCAGTACTTC; cdr3_aa: CSAHGQPPGEQYF
j_call: TRBJ2-3; d_call: NA; clone_size: many; v_call: TRBV7-2; cdr3_nt: TGTGCCAGCAGCTTAGCGGGTGTCTCCACAGATACGCAGTATTTT; cdr3_aa: CASSLAGVSTDTQYF
j_call: TRBJ1-5; d_call: NA; clone_size: NA; v_call: TRBV24-1; cdr3_nt: TGTGCCAGCCGCGGTGGGAGTGCAAGCGGTGGGGGCAATCAGCCCCAGCATTTT; cdr3_aa: CASRGGSASGGGNQPQHF
j_call: TRBJ1-2; d_call: NA; clone_size: NA; v_call: TRBV29-1; cdr3_nt: TGCAGCGTTGTCCCACAGGTGCCCCCGGATGGCTACACCTTC; cdr3_aa: CSVVPQVPPDGYTF
j_call: TRBJ2-5; d_call: NA; clone_size: many; v_call: TRBV20-1; cdr3_nt: TGCAGTGCTAGCCCTGGGCAGCAAGAGACCCAGTACTTC; cdr3_aa: CSASPGQQETQYF
j_call: TRBJ2-1; d_call: NA; clone_size: NA; v_call: TRBV7-2; cdr3_nt: TGTGCCAGCAGCTTAGCCGAGGATGAGCAGTTCTTC; cdr3_aa: CASSLAEDEQFF
j_call: TRBJ1-5; d_call: NA; clone_size: NA; v_call: TRBV4-2; cdr3_nt: TGTGCCAGCAGCCCCGGACAGTTCAATCAGCCCCAGCATTTT; cdr3_aa: CASSPGQFNQPQHF
j_call: TRBJ1-4; d_call: TRBD1; clone_size: NA; v_call: TRBV20-1; cdr3_nt: TGCAGTGCTAGAGGACAGGGGGGAATGGAGGAAAAACTGTTTTTT; cdr3_aa: CSARGQGGMEEKLFF
j_call: TRBJ2-3; d_call: NA; clone_size: few; v_call: TRBV13; cdr3_nt: TGTGCCAGCAGCTTACCCGAGACAGGTCCAGGAGGTACGCAGTATTTT; cdr3_aa: CASSLPETGPGGTQYF
j_call: TRBJ1-1; d_call: NA; clone_size: many; v_call: TRBV11-2; cdr3_nt: TGTGCCAGCAGCTTAGATCCGATAGGGAACACTGAAGCTTTCTTT; cdr3_aa: CASSLDPIGNTEAFF
j_call: TRBJ2-7; d_call: NA; clone_size: few; v_call: TRBV4-3; cdr3_nt: TGCGCCAGCAGCCAAGATGAGGTTTTTTACGAGCAGTACTTC; cdr3_aa: CASSQDEVFYEQYF
j_call: TRBJ1-1; d_call: NA; clone_size: NA; v_call: TRBV27; cdr3_nt: TGTGCCAGCAGTTTCGCCCGGGGAAGGAACACTGAAGCTTTCTTT; cdr3_aa: CASSFARGRNTEAFF
j_call: TRBJ2-2; d_call: TRBD2; clone_size: NA; v_call: TRBV29-1; cdr3_nt: TGCAGCGTCCATATAGCGGGGGTTGGCGGGGAGCTGTTTTTT; cdr3_aa: CSVHIAGVGGELFF
j_call: TRBJ1-1; d_call: TRBD1; clone_size: NA; v_call: TRBV29-1; cdr3_nt: TGCAGCGTCCCCAATGGGGACAGGTGGTTAACTGAAGCTTTCTTT; cdr3_aa: CSVPNGDRWLTEAFF
j_call: TRBJ1-1; d_call: NA; clone_size: NA; v_call: TRBV20-1; cdr3_nt: TGCAGTGTAAGGTCACCCACTGAAGCTTTCTTT; cdr3_aa: CSVRSPTEAFF
j_call: TRBJ1-4; d_call: NA; clone_size: NA; v_call: TRBV6-5; cdr3_nt: TGTGCCACCACCAGGGACCTAACTAATGAAAAACTGTTTTTT; cdr3_aa: CATTRDLTNEKLFF
j_call: TRBJ2-3; d_call: NA; clone_size: many; v_call: TRBV29-1; cdr3_nt: TGCAGCGTTGTGGGCAGGACCACAGATACGCAGTATTTT; cdr3_aa: CSVVGRTTDTQYF
j_call: TRBJ1-1; d_call: TRBD1; clone_size: NA; v_call: TRBV11-2; cdr3_nt: TGTGCCAGCAGCCGCTATTACCGGGACAGGGGGATGAACACTGAAGCTTTCTTT; cdr3_aa: CASSRYYRDRGMNTEAFF
j_call: TRBJ2-1; d_call: NA; clone_size: many; v_call: TRBV12-3/TRBV12-4; cdr3_nt: TGTGCCAGCAGTTTGGGCATAGGGAGCAGCTCCTACAATGAGCAGTTCTTC; cdr3_aa: CASSLGIGSSSYNEQFF
j_call: TRBJ2-2; d_call: NA; clone_size: many; v_call: TRBV24-1; cdr3_nt: TGTGCCACCAGTGCGCAGGGTGCCGGGGAGCTGTTTTTT; cdr3_aa: CATSAQGAGELFF
j_call: TRBJ2-7; d_call: NA; clone_size: NA; v_call: TRBV29-1; cdr3_nt: TGCAGCATTGGTGCGGCAGGTGCTTCCTACGAGCAGTACTTC; cdr3_aa: CSIGAAGASYEQYF
j_call: TRBJ1-5; d_call: NA; clone_size: many; v_call: TRBV5-1; cdr3_nt: TGCGCCAGCAGCTTGTATCCAGGGAGGGCTGCGGGTCAGCCCCAGCATTTT; cdr3_aa: CASSLYPGRAAGQPQHF
j_call: TRBJ1-5; d_call: TRBD1; clone_size: many; v_call: TRBV6-5; cdr3_nt: TGTGCCAGCAGTTCCGCCGGGACAGGGGGCGCGTGGGGCAATCAGCCCCAGCATTTT; cdr3_aa: CASSSAGTGGAWGNQPQHF
j_call: TRBJ2-1; d_call: TRBD2; clone_size: NA; v_call: TRBV12-3/TRBV12-4; cdr3_nt: TGTGCCAGCAGACCTCCCAGCGGGGTCTACAATGAGCAGTTCTTC; cdr3_aa: CASRPPSGVYNEQFF
j_call: TRBJ1-1; d_call: NA; clone_size: many; v_call: TRBV29-1; cdr3_nt: TGCAGCGTTGCCCTGAGAATGAACACTGAAGCTTTCTTT; cdr3_aa: CSVALRMNTEAFF
j_call: TRBJ2-1; d_call: NA; clone_size: many; v_call: TRBV28; cdr3_nt: TGTGCCAGCAGTTTAAAACTTGATCTGTTCTTC; cdr3_aa: CASSLKLDLFF
j_call: TRBJ1-1; d_call: NA; clone_size: many; v_call: TRBV29-1; cdr3_nt: TGCAGCGTTAGACGACAGAACACTGAAGCTTTCTTT; cdr3_aa: CSVRRQNTEAFF
j_call: TRBJ2-5; d_call: NA; clone_size: many; v_call: TRBV27; cdr3_nt: TGTGCCAGCAGTTTATTGGGGACTTCCCTTCTAGAGACCCAGTACTTC; cdr3_aa: CASSLLGTSLLETQYF
j_call: TRBJ2-1; d_call: TRBD2; clone_size: NA; v_call: TRBV24-1; cdr3_nt: TGTGCCACCAGAGGACTAGCGGGGACTGAGCAGTTCTTC; cdr3_aa: CATRGLAGTEQFF
j_call: TRBJ2-1; d_call: TRBD2; clone_size: few; v_call: TRBV12-3/TRBV12-4; cdr3_nt: TGTGCCAGCAGTTTATTCTGGACTAGCGGGGGGGCGTACGAGCAGTTCTTC; cdr3_aa: CASSLFWTSGGAYEQFF
j_call: TRBJ1-5; d_call: NA; clone_size: many; v_call: TRBV12-3/TRBV12-4; cdr3_nt: TGTGCCAGCAGTTTAGGGTCGGCAGTTAACAATCAGCCCCAGCATTTT; cdr3_aa: CASSLGSAVNNQPQHF
j_call: TRBJ2-3; d_call: NA; clone_size: few; v_call: TRBV20-1; cdr3_nt: TGCAGTGCTAGGAGGCCTTACAGGGCTGGTGTGACAGATACGCAGTATTTT; cdr3_aa: CSARRPYRAGVTDTQYF
j_call: TRBJ2-4; d_call: NA; clone_size: few; v_call: TRBV12-3/TRBV12-4; cdr3_nt: TGTGCCAGCAGTCCTGGACTATTAGCCAAAAACATTCAGTACTTC; cdr3_aa: CASSPGLLAKNIQYF
j_call: TRBJ2-7; d_call: NA; clone_size: many; v_call: TRBV20-1; cdr3_nt: TGCAGTGCTAGAGGTGGGAACTACGAGCAGTACTTC; cdr3_aa: CSARGGNYEQYF
j_call: TRBJ2-7; d_call: TRBD1; clone_size: NA; v_call: TRBV5-1; cdr3_nt: TGCGCCAGCAGCTTCCGAGGACAGGGCATCTACGAGCAGTACTTC; cdr3_aa: CASSFRGQGIYEQYF
j_call: TRBJ2-1; d_call: TRBD2; clone_size: NA; v_call: TRBV20-1; cdr3_nt: TGCAGTGCCCAAGTGACAGCGGGGGTCCCGAGCTCCTACAATGAGCAGTTCTTC; cdr3_aa: CSAQVTAGVPSSYNEQFF
j_call: TRBJ1-3; d_call: TRBD1; clone_size: NA; v_call: TRBV12-3/TRBV12-4; cdr3_nt: TGTGCCAGCAGTCCTCGACAGGGAGGGTCTGGAAACACCATATATTTT; cdr3_aa: CASSPRQGGSGNTIYF
j_call: TRBJ2-1; d_call: TRBD2; clone_size: many; v_call: TRBV6-1; cdr3_nt: TGTGCCAGCAGTATCCCCCTAGCGGGACCTTACAATGAGCAGTTCTTC; cdr3_aa: CASSIPLAGPYNEQFF
j_call: TRBJ2-1; d_call: NA; clone_size: NA; v_call: TRBV7-9; cdr3_nt: TGTGCCCGTGGGGATGAGCAGTTCTTC; cdr3_aa: CARGDEQFF
j_call: TRBJ1-1; d_call: NA; clone_size: NA; v_call: TRBV14; cdr3_nt: TGTGCCAGCAGCCAAGTCCCCGGAAGCCGGGAAGCTTTCTTT; cdr3_aa: CASSQVPGSREAFF
j_call: TRBJ2-5; d_call: NA; clone_size: NA; v_call: TRBV12-3/TRBV12-4; cdr3_nt: TGTGCCAGCAGCTCCTCGCTAGGTCAAGAGACCCAGTACTTC; cdr3_aa: CASSSSLGQETQYF
j_call: TRBJ1-1; d_call: TRBD1; clone_size: NA; v_call: TRBV28; cdr3_nt: TGTGCCAGCAGTAGTCATCGACAGGGTAACACTGAAGCTTTCTTT; cdr3_aa: CASSSHRQGNTEAFF
j_call: TRBJ2-7; d_call: NA; clone_size: few; v_call: TRBV6-5; cdr3_nt: TGTGCCAGCAGTTTCCAGACGGGAGAGCAGTACTTC; cdr3_aa: CASSFQTGEQYF
j_call: TRBJ2-7; d_call: TRBD2; clone_size: NA; v_call: TRBV7-2; cdr3_nt: TGTGCCACCACCCAGCGGGGGGGCCCTTCCTACGAGCAGTACTTC; cdr3_aa: CATTQRGGPSYEQYF
j_call: TRBJ1-5; d_call: NA; clone_size: NA; v_call: TRBV5-5; cdr3_nt: TGTGCCAGCAGTTTAGACTTGGGCAATCAGCCCCAGCATTTT; cdr3_aa: CASSLDLGNQPQHF
j_call: TRBJ1-1; d_call: NA; clone_size: many; v_call: TRBV29-1; cdr3_nt: TGCAGAGCAGGTCCCTCCTCGAACACTGAAGCTTTCTTT; cdr3_aa: CRAGPSSNTEAFF
j_call: TRBJ2-5; d_call: NA; clone_size: few; v_call: TRBV6-1; cdr3_nt: TGTGCCAGCAGTGAAAACTGGGCTTTACAAGAGACCCAGTACTTC; cdr3_aa: CASSENWALQETQYF
j_call: TRBJ1-1; d_call: NA; clone_size: many; v_call: TRBV10-3; cdr3_nt: TGTGCCATCAGTGATCAGGGGCCGGGAACTGAAGCTTTCTTT; cdr3_aa: CAISDQGPGTEAFF
j_call: TRBJ1-4; d_call: NA; clone_size: NA; v_call: TRBV4-1; cdr3_nt: TGCGCCAGCGGTAGGGGCCGAGGGGTCGAAAAACTGTTTTTT; cdr3_aa: CASGRGRGVEKLFF
j_call: TRBJ1-1; d_call: NA; clone_size: few; v_call: TRBV29-1; cdr3_nt: TGCAGCGTTGGGACAGCCTTGATGAACACTGAAGCTTTCTTT; cdr3_aa: CSVGTALMNTEAFF
j_call: TRBJ1-2; d_call: NA; clone_size: few; v_call: TRBV24-1; cdr3_nt: TGTGCCACCAGTGCCGACAGGTCTGGCTACACCTTC; cdr3_aa: CATSADRSGYTF
j_call: TRBJ2-3; d_call: NA; clone_size: many; v_call: TRBV5-1; cdr3_nt: TGCGCCAGCAGCTTGGAAGTCAGCACAGATACGCAGTATTTT; cdr3_aa: CASSLEVSTDTQYF
j_call: TRBJ2-1; d_call: TRBD1; clone_size: many; v_call: TRBV27; cdr3_nt: TGTGCCACCCGCCGGGACAGGGGGCTCCTATCCTACAATGAGCAGTTCTTC; cdr3_aa: CATRRDRGLLSYNEQFF
j_call: TRBJ2-1; d_call: NA; clone_size: many; v_call: TRBV20-1; cdr3_nt: TGCAGTGCTAGATCTGCTACGGGGTTCGAAAATGAGCAGTTCTTC; cdr3_aa: CSARSATGFENEQFF
j_call: TRBJ1-4; d_call: NA; clone_size: NA; v_call: TRBV9; cdr3_nt: TGTGCCAGCAGCTCCCAAGAAGGGAGGAGAAATGAAAAACTGTTTTTT; cdr3_aa: CASSSQEGRRNEKLFF